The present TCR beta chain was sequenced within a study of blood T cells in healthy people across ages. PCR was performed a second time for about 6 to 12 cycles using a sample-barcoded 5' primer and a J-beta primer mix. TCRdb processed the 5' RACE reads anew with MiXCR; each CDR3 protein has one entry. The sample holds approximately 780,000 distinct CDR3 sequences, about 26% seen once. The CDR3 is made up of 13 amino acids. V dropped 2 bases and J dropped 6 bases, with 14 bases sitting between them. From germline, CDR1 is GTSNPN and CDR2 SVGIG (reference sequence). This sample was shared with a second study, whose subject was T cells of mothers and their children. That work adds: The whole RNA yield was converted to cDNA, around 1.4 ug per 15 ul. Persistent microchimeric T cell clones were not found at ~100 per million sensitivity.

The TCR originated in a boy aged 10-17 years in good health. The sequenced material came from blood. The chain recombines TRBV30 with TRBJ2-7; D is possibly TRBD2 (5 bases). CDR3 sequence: CAWSIYWAGEQYF. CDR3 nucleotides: TGTGCCTGGAGTATCTATTGGGCGGGCGAGCAGTACTTC.